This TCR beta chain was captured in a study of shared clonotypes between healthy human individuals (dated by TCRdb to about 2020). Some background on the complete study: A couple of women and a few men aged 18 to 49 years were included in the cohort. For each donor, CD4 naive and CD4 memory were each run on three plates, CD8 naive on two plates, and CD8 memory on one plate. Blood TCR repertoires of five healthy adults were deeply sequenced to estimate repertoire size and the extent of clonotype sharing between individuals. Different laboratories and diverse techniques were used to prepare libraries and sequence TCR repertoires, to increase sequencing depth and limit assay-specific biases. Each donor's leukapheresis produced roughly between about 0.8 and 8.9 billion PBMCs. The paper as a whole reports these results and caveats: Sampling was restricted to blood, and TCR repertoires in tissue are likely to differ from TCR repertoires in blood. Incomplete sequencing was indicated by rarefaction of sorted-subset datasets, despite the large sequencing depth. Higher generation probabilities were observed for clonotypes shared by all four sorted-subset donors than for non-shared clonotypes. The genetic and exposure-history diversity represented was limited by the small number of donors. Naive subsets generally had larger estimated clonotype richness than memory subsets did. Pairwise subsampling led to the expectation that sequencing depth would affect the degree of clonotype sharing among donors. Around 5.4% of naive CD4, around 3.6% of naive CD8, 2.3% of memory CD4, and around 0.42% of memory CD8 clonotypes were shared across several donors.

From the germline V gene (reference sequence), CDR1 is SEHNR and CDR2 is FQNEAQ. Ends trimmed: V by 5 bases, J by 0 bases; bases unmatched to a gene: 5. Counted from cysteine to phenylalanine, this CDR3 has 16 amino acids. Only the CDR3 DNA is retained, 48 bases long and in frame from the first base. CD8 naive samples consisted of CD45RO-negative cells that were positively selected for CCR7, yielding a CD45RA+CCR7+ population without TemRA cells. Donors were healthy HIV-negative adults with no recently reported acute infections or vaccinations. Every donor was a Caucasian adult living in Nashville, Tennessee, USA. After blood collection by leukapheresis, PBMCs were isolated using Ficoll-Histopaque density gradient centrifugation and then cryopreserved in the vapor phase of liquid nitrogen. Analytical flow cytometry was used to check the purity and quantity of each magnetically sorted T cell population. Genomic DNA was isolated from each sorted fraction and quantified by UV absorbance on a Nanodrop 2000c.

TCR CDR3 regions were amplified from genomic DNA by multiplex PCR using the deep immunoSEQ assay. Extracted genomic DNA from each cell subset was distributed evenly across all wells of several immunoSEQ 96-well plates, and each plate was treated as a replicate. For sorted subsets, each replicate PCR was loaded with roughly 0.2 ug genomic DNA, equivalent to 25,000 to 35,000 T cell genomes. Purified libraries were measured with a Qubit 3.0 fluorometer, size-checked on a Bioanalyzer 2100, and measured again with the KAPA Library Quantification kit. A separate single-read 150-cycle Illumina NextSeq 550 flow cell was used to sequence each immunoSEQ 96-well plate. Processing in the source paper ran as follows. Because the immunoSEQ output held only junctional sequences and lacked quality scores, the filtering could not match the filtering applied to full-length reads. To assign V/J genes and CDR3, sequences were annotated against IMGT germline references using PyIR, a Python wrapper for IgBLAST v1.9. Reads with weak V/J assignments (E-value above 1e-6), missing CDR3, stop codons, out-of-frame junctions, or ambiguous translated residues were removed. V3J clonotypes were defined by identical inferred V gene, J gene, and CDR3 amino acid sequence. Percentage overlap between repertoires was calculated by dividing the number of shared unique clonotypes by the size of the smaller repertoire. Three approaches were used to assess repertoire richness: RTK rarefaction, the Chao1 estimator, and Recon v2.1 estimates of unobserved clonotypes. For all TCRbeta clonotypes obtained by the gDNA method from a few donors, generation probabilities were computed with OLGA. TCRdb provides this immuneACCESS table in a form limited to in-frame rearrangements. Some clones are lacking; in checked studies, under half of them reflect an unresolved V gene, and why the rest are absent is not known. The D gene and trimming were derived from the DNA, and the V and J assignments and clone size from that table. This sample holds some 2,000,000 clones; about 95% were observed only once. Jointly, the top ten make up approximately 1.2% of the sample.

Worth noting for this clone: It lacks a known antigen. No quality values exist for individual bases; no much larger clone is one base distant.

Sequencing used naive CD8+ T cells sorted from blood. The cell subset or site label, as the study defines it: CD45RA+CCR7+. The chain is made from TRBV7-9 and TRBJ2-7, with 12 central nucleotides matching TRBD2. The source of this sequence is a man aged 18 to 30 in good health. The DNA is TGTGCCAGCAGCACAACGACTAGCGGGAGCTCCTACGAGCAGTACTTC. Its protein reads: CASSTTTSGSSYEQYF.